A single T cell receptor beta chain is shown here with its context. The germline V and J ends were trimmed by 4 bases and 0 bases, with 11 bases remaining between them. The CDR3 spans 15 residues. The germline V gene has CDR1 SGHRS and CDR2 YFSETQ. The record originates from a study of blood T cell repertoires in COVID-19. Study at large: The analysed material was cDNA or gDNA that came from T cells, B-cell-depleted T cells, or PBMCs.

In the authors' methods: Amplification of reference gene primers was used by the study to estimate nucleated cell counts. Libraries were prepared by immunoSEQ multiplex PCR; TCRdb keeps only in-frame clonotypes and omits some of them. V, J and clone size are taken as reported in that table, and D and trimming were inferred from the DNA itself. The top ten clones hold about 15% of a sample with roughly 120,000 clones, around 82% of them seen once. Sequencing was performed on peripheral blood. The J gene is TRBJ1-5, the V gene TRBV5-1, with D unclear. The receptor's source is an older woman with acute or convalescent COVID-19. Here the CDR3 DNA reads TGCGCCAGCAGCCCGGCGGGGAATAGCAATCAGCCCCAGCATTTT. Its protein product is CASSPAGNSNQPQHF.